A selection of T cell receptor beta chains follows, all from one sample in a study of shared clonotypes between healthy human individuals. Data came from immunoSEQ multiplex PCR; TCRdb stores just in-frame clones and leaves some out. The sample comprises roughly 2,300,000 clones, 80% to 95% of which are singletons, and approximately 0.4% rests with the top ten. Sequencing was done on a sample of naive CD4+ T cells from PBMCs. The receptors were gathered from a man aged 18 to 29 in good health. Some clones in this sample may be carry-over from other donors' samples. The conserved cysteine and the conserved F or W are not part of the CDR3 here.

v_gene	j_gene	CDR3aa
TRBV4-3	TRBJ1-2	ASSQKVDRNYGYT
TRBV27	TRBJ2-1	ASSVTTVAYNEQF
TRBV10-3	TRBJ2-7	ASGTGFTEQY
TRBV6-1	TRBJ2-5	ASSERVRGSGETQY
TRBV27	TRBJ1-4	ASSPGQGWGEKLF
TRBV29-1	TRBJ1-1	SVHRGGSEAF
TRBV6-5	TRBJ2-6	ASGRSGANVLT
TRBV11-2	TRBJ1-5	ASSSGSFQPQH
TRBV4-3	TRBJ2-7	ASSQDGQGMYHEQY
TRBV4-3	TRBJ2-5	ASSQDYGRFVASGRETQY
TRBV7-2	TRBJ1-5	ASSLSGRNQPQH
TRBV28	TRBJ1-1	ATIPGRTEAF
TRBV6-5	TRBJ2-7	ASSPWDRPAEQY
TRBV2	TRBJ1-2	ASREGARGYT
TRBV7-2	TRBJ2-7	ASSPGAFVRLYEQY